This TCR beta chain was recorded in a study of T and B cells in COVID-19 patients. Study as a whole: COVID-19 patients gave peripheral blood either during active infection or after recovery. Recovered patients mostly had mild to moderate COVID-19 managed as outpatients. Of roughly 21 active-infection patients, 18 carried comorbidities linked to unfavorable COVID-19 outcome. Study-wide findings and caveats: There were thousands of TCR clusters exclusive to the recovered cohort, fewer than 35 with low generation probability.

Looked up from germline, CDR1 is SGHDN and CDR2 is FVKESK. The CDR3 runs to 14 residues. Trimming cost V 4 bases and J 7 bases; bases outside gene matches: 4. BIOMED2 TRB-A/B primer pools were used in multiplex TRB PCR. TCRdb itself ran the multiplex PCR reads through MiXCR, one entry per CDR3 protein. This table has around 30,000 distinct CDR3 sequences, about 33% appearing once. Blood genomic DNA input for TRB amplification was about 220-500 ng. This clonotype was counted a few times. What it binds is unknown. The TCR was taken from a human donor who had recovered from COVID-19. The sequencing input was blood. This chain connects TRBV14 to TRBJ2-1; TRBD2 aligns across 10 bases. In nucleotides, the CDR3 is TGTGCCAGCAGCCCATTAGCGGGAGGAAATGAGCAGTTCTTC. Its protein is CASSPLAGGNEQFF.